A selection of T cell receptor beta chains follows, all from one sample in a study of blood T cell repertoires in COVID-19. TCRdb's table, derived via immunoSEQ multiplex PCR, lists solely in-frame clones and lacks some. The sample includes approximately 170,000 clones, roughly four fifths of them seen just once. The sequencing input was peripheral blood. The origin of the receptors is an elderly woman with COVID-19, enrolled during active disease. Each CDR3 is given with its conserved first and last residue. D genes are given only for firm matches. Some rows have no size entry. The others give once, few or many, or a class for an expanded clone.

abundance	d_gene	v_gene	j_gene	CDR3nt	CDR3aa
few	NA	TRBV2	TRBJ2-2	TGTGCCAGCAGAGATAAAGACAGGCAAAACACCGGGGAGCTGTTTTTT	CASRDKDRQNTGELFF
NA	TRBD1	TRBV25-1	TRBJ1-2	TGTGCCAGCAACCAACCGGGACAGGGGGACTATGGCTACACCTTC	CASNQPGQGDYGYTF
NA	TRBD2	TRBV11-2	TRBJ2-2	TGTGCCAGCAGCTTTCGGGGCGGGAGCACCGGGGAGCTGTTTTTT	CASSFRGGSTGELFF
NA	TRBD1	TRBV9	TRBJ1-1	TGTGCCAGCAGCCCACCGACAGGGTTAAGGACTGAAGCTTTCTTT	CASSPPTGLRTEAFF
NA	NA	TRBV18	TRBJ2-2	TGTGCCAGCTCACCATTCGTCGTCCGTGGAGGCACCGGGGAGCTGTTTTTT	CASSPFVVRGGTGELFF
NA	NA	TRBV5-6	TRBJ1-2	TGTGCCAGCAGCTTTTATCCGACAGAAAGCTATGGCTACACCTTC	CASSFYPTESYGYTF
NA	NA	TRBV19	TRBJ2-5	TGTGCCACTTCTACGCTCGGCGGGGTCACCACCCAGTACTTC	CATSTLGGVTTQYF
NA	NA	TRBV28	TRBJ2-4	TGTGCCAGCAGTCGTATAGGGGCCAGGGGAATAAATGGCAAAAACATTCAGTACTTC	CASSRIGARGINGKNIQYF
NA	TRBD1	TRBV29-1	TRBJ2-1	TGCAGCGTTTTGGGACAGGGGGCACCCTACAATGAGCAGTTCTTC	CSVLGQGAPYNEQFF
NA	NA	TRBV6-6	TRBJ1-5	TGTGCCAGCAGTTACTGGGCAAGTGATCAGCCCCAGCATTTT	CASSYWASDQPQHF
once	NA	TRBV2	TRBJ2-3	TGTGCCAGCAGTGACGGACAGACAACCACAGATACGCAGTATTTT	CASSDGQTTTDTQYF
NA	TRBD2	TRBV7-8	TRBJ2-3	TGTGCCAGCCAAAGGACTAGCGGGACCCGACAGAACACAGATACGCAGTATTTT	CASQRTSGTRQNTDTQYF
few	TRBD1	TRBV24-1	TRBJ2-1	TGTGCCACCAGTGATTCCCGGACAGGGAGTGCCAATGAGCAGTTCTTC	CATSDSRTGSANEQFF
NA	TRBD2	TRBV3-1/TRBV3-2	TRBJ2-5	TGTGCCAGCAGCCGAGGTACGGGGGGAGAGACCCAGTACTTC	CASSRGTGGETQYF
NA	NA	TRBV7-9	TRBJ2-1	TGTGCCAGCAGCTTAGGGCACTCCTACAATGAGCAGTTCTTC	CASSLGHSYNEQFF
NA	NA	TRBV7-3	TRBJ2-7	TGTGCCAGCAGCCCAAGACACGGCCCCTACGAGCAGTACTTC	CASSPRHGPYEQYF
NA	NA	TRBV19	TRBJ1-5	TGTGCCTCGAGAGCTAGCAATCAGCCCCAGCATTTT	CASRASNQPQHF
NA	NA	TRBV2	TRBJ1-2	TGTGCCAGCAGTGTGGGGGGATCAGGAGGCTACACCTTC	CASSVGGSGGYTF
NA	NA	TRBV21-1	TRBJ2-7	TGTGCCAGCAGCAACCACCAGAGGGCAGGGGGTGAATACGAGCAGTACTTC	CASSNHQRAGGEYEQYF
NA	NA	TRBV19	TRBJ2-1	TGTGCCAGTAGTATTGGGGGGAGATATTACAATGAGCAGTTCTTC	CASSIGGRYYNEQFF
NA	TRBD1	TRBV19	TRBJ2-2	TGTGCCAGTACCATGGACAGGCAGCCCGGGGAGCTGTTTTTT	CASTMDRQPGELFF
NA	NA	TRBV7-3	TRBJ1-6	TGTGCCAGCAGCTCTGACGGCACAGTGTCACCCCTCCACTTT	CASSSDGTVSPLHF
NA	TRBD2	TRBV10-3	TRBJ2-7	TGTGCCATCAGTGACGGGGGGGGCTACGAGCAGTACTTC	CAISDGGGYEQYF
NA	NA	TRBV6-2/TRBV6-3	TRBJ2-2	TGTGCCAGCAGTTACTTGCGCGGGGCCGTCACCGGGGAGCTGTTTTTT	CASSYLRGAVTGELFF
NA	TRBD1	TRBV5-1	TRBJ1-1	TGCGCCAGCAGCTGGACAGGGACAGGGATAGCTGAAGCTTTCTTT	CASSWTGTGIAEAFF
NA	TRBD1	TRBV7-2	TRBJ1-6	TGTGCCAGCAGCTTAGCGGGACAGGGTACGTCACCCCTCCACTTT	CASSLAGQGTSPLHF
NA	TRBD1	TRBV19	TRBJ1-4	TGTGCCAGTAGTATTGGGACAGGGATAAGTGAAAAACTGTTTTTT	CASSIGTGISEKLFF
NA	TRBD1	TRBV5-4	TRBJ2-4	TGTGCCAGCAGCGGGACAGGGAACAACATTCAGTACTTC	CASSGTGNNIQYF
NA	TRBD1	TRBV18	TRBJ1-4	TGTGCCAGCTCCCCCGGACAGGGGTTCGAAAAACTGTTTTTT	CASSPGQGFEKLFF
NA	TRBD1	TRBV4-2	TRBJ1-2	TGTGCCAGCAGCCAAGATGTCACTCGACAGGGGGAAGGCTACACCTTC	CASSQDVTRQGEGYTF
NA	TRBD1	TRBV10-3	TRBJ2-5	TGTGCCATCAGGGCAGGGGGTGTAGAGACCCAGTACTTC	CAIRAGGVETQYF